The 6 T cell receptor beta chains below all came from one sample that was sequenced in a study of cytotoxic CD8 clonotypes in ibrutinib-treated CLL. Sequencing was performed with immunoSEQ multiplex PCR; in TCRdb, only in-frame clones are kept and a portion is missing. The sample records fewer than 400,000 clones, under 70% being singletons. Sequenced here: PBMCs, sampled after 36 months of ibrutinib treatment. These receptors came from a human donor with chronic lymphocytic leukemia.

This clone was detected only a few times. Here the CDR3 DNA reads TGTGCCAGCAGTACAGGGGGACGGAGTCAGCCCCAGCATTTT. Amino acid sequence: CASSTGGRSQPQHF. This chain joins TRBV6-4 and TRBJ1-5, with 8 bases identical to TRBD1. The CDR3 extends over 14 amino acids. Trimming at V came to 5 bases and at J to 6 bases, leaving 6 bases not matched to a gene. In germline, CDR1 is MRHNA, CDR2 SNTAGT.

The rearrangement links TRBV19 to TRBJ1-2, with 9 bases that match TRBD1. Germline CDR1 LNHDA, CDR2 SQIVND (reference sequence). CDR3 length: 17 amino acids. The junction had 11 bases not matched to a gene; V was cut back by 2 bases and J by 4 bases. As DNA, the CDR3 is TGTGCCAGTAGTATACCGAGAGGGACAGGGTTCCTCTATGGCTACACCTTC. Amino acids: CASSIPRGTGFLYGYTF.

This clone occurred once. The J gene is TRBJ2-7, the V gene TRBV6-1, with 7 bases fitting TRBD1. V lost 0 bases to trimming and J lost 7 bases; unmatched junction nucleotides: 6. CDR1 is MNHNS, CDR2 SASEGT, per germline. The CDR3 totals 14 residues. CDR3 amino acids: CASSEAPTGEEQYF. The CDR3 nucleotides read TGTGCCAGCAGTGAAGCGCCCACAGGGGAAGAGCAGTACTTC.

The CDR3 reads CATSPIAGDTQYF. CDR3 in DNA: TGTGCCACCAGCCCTATAGCTGGCGATACGCAGTATTTT. V is TRBV15 and J is TRBJ2-3; D is uncertain. Trimming stripped 5 bases from V and 6 bases from J, with 12 bases between. Germline V lookup: CDR1 LNHNV, CDR2 YYDKDF (reference sequence). The CDR3 consists of 13 residues.

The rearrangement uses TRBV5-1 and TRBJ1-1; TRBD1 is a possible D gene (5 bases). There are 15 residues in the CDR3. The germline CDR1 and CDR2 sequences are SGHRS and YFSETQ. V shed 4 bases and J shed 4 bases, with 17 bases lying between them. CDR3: CASSGPPRGFTEAFF. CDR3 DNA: TGCGCCAGCAGCGGCCCCCCTCGGGGGTTCACTGAAGCTTTCTTT.

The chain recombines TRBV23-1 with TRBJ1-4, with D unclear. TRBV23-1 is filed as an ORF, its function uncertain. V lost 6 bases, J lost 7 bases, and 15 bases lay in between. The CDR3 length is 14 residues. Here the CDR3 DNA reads TGCGCCAGCAGATCCAGGTGGGTTGGTGAAAAACTGTTTTTT. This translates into CASRSRWVGEKLFF.